This T cell receptor beta chain was recorded in a study of CD8 T cells in Susac syndrome. Points from the study as a whole: The relatively small number of individuals in the TCR sequencing and HLA analysis was acknowledged by the study.

TCR beta sequences were obtained from blood CD8+ and CD4+ T cells. The CD8+ and CD4+ T cells were negatively isolated, with the TEMRA cells enriched by FACS. CDR1 and CDR2 from the germline V gene are KGHSH and LQKENI. CDR3 length: 13 residues. Trimming stripped 3 bases from V and 5 bases from J, with 8 bases between. This clonotype came up a few times. Its antigen remains unknown. Random-hexamer reverse transcription was applied to roughly 0.5 to 1 ug RNA. A multiplex approach, immunoSEQ multiplex PCR, amplified TCR beta CDR3 across 54 Vbeta and 13 Jbeta. One entry per CDR3 protein, called by TCRdb with MiXCR from the immunoSEQ multiplex PCR reads. The table has about 180,000 distinct CDR3 sequences, about 93% seen once; the top ten hold 0.099%.

Sequenced input: CD4+ T cells from PBMCs. The clonotype comes from a human donor with Susac syndrome. V and J are TRBV18 and TRBJ2-1; no reliable D call. CDR3 amino acids: CASSPGQNNEQFF. The CDR3 nucleotides are TGTGCCAGCTCACCCGGTCAGAACAATGAGCAGTTCTTC.